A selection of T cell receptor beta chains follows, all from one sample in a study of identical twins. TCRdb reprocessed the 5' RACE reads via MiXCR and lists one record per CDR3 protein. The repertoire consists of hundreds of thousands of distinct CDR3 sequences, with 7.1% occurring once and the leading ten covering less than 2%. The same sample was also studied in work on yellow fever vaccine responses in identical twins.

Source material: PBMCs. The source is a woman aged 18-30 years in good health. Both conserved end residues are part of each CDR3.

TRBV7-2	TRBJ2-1	CASSLANRLPSYNEQFF
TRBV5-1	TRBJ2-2	CASSFAGENTGELFF
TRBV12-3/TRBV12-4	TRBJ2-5	CASSGTSQETQYF
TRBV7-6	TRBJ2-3	CASSAGTSGDTDTQYF
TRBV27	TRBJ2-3	CASSPRLFTASTDTQYF
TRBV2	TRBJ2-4	CASITLAKNIQYF
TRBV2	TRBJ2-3	CASSERAGVQTDTQYF
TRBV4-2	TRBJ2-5	CASSQEGGRRETQYF
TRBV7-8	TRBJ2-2	CASSLGTPRSLVTGELFF
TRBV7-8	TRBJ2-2	CASSPTIGELFF
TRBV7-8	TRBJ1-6	CASSLDKRKDGKNSPLHF
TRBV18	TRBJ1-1	CASSPSGVSVNTEAFF
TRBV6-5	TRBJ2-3	CASSYGTGITNTQYF
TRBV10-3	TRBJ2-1	CAITERDGVNEQFF
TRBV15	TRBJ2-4	CATSMGTSGRDIQYF
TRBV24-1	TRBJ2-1	CATSDRGTGGYNEQFF
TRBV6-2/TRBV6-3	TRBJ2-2	CASTPTTGEGTGELFF
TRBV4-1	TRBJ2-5	CASSQAKATSGGETQYF
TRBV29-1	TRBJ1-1	CSVTRGTAKAFF
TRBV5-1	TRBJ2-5	CASSLGHRGQMQETQYF
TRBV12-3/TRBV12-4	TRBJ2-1	CASSTGGYSYNEQFF
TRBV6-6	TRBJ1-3	CASSYSGNTIYF
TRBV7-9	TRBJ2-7	CASSHHLEYEQYF
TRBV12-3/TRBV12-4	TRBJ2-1	CASSFGLEQFF
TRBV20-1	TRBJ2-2	CSANGQGKTGELFF